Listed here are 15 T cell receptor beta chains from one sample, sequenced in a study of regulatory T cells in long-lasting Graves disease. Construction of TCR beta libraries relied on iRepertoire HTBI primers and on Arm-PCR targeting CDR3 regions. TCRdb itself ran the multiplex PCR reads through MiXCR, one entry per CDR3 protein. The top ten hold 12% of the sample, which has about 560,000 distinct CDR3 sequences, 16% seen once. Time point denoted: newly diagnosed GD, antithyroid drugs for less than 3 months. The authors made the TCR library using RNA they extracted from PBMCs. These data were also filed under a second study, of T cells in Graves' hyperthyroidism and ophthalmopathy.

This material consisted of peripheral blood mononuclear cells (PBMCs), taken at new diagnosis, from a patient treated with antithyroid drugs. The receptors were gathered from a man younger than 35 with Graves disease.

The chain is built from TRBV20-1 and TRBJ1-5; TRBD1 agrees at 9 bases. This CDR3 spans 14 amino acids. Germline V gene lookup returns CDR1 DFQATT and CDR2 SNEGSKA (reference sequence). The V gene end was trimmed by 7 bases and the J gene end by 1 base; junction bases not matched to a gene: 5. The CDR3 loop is CSVKQGASNQPQHF. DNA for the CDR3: TGCAGTGTCAAACAGGGGGCAAGCAATCAGCCCCAGCATTTT.

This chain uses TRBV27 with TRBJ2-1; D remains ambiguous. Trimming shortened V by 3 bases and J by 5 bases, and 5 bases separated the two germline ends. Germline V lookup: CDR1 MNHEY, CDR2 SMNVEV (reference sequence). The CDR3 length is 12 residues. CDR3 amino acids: CASSFQHNEQFF. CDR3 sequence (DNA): TGTGCCAGCAGTTTCCAGCACAATGAGCAGTTCTTC.

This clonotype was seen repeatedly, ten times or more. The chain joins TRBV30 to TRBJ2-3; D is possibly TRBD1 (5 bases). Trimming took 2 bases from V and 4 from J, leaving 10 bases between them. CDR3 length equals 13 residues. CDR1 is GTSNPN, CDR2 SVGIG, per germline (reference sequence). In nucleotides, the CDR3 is TGTGCCTGGAGTACCCAGGGTCCAGATACGCAGTATTTT. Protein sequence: CAWSTQGPDTQYF.

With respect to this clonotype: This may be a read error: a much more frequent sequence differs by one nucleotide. CDR3 nucleotides: TGTGCCAGCAGTTTAGGGGGCGGTGCCTCCTACGAGCAGTACTTC. Amino acids: CASSLGGGASYEQYF. The V gene is TRBV12-3 or TRBV12-4, the J gene TRBJ2-7; D may be TRBD1 (5 bases). Trimming stripped 1 base from V and 0 bases from J, with 10 bases between. This CDR3 has 15 residues.

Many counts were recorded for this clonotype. This chain's CDR3 is CASSAGTSGNSYNEQFF. The CDR3 nucleotides are TGTGCCAGCAGTGCAGGGACTAGCGGGAACTCCTACAATGAGCAGTTCTTC. The rearrangement uses TRBV6-7 and TRBJ2-1; the match to TRBD2 covers 13 bases. TRBV6-7 is recorded as an ORF, its role being uncertain. V lost 5 bases to trimming and J lost 0 bases; unmatched junction nucleotides: 4. The CDR3 has 17 residues.

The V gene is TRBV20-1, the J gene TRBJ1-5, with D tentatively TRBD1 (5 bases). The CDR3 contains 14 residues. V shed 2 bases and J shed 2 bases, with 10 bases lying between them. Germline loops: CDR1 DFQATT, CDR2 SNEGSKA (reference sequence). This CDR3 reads CSARKGNGNQPQHF. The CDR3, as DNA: TGCAGTGCTAGAAAGGGGAATGGCAATCAGCCCCAGCATTTT.

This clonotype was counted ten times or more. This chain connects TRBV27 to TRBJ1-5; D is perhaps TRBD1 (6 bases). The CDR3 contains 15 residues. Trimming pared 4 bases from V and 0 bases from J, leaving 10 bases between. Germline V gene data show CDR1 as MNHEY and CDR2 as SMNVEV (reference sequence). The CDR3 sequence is CASSYGTSSNQPQHF. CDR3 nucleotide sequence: TGTGCCAGCAGTTACGGGACATCTAGCAATCAGCCCCAGCATTTT.

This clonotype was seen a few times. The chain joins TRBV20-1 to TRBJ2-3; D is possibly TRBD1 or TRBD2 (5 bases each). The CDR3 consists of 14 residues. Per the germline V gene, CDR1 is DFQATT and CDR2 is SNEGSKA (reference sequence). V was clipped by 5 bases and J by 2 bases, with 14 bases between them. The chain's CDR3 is CSAEQDGITDTQYF. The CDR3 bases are TGCAGTGCTGAACAGGACGGGATCACAGATACGCAGTATTTT.

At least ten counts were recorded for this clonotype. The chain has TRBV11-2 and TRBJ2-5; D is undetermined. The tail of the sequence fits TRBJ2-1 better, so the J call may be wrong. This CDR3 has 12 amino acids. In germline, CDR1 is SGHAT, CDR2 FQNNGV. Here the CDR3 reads CASSSTTRQQFF. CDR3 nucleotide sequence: TGTGCCAGCAGCTCGACGACCCGTCAGCAGTTCTTC.

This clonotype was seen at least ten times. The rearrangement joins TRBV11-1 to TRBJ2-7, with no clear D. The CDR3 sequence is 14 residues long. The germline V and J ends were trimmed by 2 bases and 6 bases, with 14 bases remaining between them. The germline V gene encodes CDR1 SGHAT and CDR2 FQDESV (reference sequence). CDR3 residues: CASSLSQAFLEQYF. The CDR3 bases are TGTGCCAGCAGCTTAAGCCAGGCATTCCTCGAGCAGTACTTC.

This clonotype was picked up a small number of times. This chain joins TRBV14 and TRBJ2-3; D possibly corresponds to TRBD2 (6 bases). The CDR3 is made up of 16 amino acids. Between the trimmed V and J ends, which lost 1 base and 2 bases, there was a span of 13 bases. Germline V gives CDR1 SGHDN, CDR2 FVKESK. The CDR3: CASSQVPGDTTDTQYF. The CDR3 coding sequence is TGTGCCAGCAGCCAAGTACCGGGAGATACCACAGATACGCAGTATTTT. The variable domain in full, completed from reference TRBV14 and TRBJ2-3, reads EAGVTQFPSHSVIEKGQTVTLRCDPISGHDNLYWYRRVMGKEIKFLLHFVKESKQDESGMPNNRFLAERTGGTYSTLKVQPAELEDSGVYFCASSQVPGDTTDTQYFGPGTRLTVL.

CDR3 in amino acids: CASSRQQIQETQYF. In DNA, the CDR3 is TGTGCCAGCAGCCGTCAACAGATACAAGAGACCCAGTACTTC. This chain connects TRBV11-2 to TRBJ2-5, with D hard to call. The CDR3 extends over 14 amino acids. V lost 5 bases, J lost 2 bases, and 12 bases lay in between. Per germline, CDR1 SGHAT and CDR2 FQNNGV.

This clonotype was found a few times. In nucleotides, the CDR3 is TGCAGTGCCGAGGGCGCGGGAGGTCGCAATGAGCAGTTCTTC. Protein: CSAEGAGGRNEQFF. V usage is TRBV20-1 and J usage is TRBJ2-1, with 8 bases identical to TRBD2. CDR1 and CDR2 from the germline V gene are DFQATT and SNEGSKA (reference sequence). The CDR3 length is 14 residues. With V trimmed by 6 bases and J by 6 bases, 10 bases remained unmatched.

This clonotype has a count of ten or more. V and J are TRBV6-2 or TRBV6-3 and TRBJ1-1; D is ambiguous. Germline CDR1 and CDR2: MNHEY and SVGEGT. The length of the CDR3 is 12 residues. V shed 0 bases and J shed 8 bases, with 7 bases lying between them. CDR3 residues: CASSYSGEEAFF. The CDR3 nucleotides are TGTGCCAGCAGTTACTCGGGAGAGGAAGCTTTCTTT.

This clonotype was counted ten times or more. The CDR3 DNA sequence: TGTGCCAGCAGCCAAGGACTAGCGGGAGCCAATGAGCAGTTCTTC. Amino acids: CASSQGLAGANEQFF. The chain couples TRBV3-1 to TRBJ2-1, with 12 bases lining up with TRBD2. The trim removed 1 base at V and 6 bases at J, leaving 1 base unmatched. The CDR3 length is 15 residues. The germline V gene has CDR1 LGHDT and CDR2 YNNKEL (reference sequence).